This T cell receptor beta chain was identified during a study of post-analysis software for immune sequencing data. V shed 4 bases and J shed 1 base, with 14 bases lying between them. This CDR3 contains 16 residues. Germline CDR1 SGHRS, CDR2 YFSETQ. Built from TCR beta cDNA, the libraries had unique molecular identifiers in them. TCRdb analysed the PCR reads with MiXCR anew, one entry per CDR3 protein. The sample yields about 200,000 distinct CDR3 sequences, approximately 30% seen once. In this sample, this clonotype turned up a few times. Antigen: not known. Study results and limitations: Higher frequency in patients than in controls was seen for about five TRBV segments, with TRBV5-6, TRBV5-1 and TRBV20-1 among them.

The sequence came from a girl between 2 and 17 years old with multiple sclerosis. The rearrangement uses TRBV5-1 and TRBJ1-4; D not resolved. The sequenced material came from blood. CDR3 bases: TGCGCCAGCAGCCTACTCGAGGCGGGAACTAATGAAAAACTGTTTTTT. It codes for CASSLLEAGTNEKLFF.